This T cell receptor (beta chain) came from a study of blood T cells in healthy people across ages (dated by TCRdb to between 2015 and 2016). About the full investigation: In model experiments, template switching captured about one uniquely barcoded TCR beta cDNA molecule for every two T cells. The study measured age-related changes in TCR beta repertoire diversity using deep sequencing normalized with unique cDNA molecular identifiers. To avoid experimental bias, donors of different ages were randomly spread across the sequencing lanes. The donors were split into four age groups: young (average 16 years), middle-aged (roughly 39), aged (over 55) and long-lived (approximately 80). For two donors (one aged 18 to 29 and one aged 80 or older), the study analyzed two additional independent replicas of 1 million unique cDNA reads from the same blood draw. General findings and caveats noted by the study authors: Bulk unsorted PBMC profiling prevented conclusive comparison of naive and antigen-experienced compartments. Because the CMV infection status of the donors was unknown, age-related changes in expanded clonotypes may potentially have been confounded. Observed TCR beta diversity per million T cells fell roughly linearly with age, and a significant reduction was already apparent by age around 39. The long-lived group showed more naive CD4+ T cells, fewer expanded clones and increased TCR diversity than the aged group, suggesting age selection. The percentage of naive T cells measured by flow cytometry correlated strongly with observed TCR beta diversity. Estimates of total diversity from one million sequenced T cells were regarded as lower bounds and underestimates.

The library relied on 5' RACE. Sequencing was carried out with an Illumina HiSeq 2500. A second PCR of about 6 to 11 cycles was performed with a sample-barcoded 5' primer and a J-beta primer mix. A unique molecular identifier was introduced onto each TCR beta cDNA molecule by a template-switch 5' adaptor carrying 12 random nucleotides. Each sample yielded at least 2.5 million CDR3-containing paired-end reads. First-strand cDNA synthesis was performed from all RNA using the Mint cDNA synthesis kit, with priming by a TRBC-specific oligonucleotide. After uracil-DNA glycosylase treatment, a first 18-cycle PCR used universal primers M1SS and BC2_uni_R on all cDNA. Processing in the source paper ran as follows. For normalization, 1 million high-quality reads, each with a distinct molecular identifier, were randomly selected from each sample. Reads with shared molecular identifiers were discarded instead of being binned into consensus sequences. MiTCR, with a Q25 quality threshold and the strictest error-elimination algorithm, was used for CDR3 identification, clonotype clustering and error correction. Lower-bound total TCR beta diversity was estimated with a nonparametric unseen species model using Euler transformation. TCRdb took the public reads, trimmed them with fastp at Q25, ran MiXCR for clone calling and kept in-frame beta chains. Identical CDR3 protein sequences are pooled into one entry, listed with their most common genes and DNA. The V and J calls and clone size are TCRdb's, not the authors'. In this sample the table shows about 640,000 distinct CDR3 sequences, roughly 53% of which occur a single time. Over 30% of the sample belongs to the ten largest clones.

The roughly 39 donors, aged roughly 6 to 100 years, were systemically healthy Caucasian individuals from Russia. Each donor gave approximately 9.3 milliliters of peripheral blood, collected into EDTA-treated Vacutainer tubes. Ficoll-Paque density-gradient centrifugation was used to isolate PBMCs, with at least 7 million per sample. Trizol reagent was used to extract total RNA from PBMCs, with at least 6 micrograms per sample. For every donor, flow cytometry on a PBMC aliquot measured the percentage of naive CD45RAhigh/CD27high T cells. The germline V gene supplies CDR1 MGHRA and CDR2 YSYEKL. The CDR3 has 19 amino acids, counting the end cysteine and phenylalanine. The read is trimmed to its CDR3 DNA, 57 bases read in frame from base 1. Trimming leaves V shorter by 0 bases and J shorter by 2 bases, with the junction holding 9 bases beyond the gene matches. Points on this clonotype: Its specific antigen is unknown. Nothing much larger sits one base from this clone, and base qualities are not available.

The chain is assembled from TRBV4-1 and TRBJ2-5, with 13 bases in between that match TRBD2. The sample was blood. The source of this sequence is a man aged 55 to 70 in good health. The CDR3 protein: CASSQDWTSGGSTQETQYF. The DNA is TGCGCCAGCAGCCAAGACTGGACTAGCGGGGGCTCCACTCAAGAGACCCAGTACTTC.